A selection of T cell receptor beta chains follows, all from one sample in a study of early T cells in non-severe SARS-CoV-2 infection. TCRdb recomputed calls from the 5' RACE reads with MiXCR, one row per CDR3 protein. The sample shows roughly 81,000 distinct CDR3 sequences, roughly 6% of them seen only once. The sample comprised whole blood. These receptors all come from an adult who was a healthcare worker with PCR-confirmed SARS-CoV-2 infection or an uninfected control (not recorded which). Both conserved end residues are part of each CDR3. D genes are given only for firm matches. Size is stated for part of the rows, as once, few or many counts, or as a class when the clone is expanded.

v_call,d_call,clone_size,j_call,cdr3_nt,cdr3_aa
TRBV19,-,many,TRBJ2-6,TGTGCCAGTAGTATCTTCGGTTCTGGGGCCAACGTCCTGACTTTC,CASSIFGSGANVLTF
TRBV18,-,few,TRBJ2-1,TGTGCCAGCTCACCACAGGGGTCGGATGAGCAGTTCTTC,CASSPQGSDEQFF
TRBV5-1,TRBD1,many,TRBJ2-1,TGCGCCAGCAGACGGACAGGGGATGAGCAGTTCTTC,CASRRTGDEQFF
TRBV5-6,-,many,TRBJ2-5,TGTGCCAGCAGCTTGAGGAGACTCCACCAAGAGACCCAGTACTTC,CASSLRRLHQETQYF
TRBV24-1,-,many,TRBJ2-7,TGTGCCACCTCAGGTGGGTACGAGCAGTACTTC,CATSGGYEQYF
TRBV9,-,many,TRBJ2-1,TGTGCCAGCAGCGTAGACCCGTTGGTCCCCTACAATGAGCAGTTCTTC,CASSVDPLVPYNEQFF
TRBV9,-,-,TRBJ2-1,TGTGCCAGCAGCGTAGGCGGGCCCAACAATGAGCAGTTCTTC,CASSVGGPNNEQFF
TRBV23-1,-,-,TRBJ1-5,TGCGCCAGCAGTCAATCGGGAGGGGCGCCGGGTCAGCCCCAGCATTTT,CASSQSGGAPGQPQHF
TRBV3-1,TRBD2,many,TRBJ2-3,TGTGCCAGCAGCCCCCTTGCGGGGGTGGGAGATACGCAGTATTTT,CASSPLAGVGDTQYF
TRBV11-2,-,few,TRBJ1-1,TGTGCCAGCAGCTTAGAGGTGAAACCGAACACTGAAGCTTTCTTT,CASSLEVKPNTEAFF
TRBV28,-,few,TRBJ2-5,TGTGCCAGCAGTCCCCGACTCGGACAAGAGACCCAGTACTTC,CASSPRLGQETQYF
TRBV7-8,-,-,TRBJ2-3,TGTGCCAGCAGCCGGACAGTCCAAAGCACAGATACGCAGTATTTT,CASSRTVQSTDTQYF
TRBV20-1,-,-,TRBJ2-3,TGCAGTGCTCTCCTGGGGGATCCTAGCACAGATACGCAGTATTTT,CSALLGDPSTDTQYF
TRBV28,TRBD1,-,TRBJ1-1,TGTGCCAGCCGGGCACAGGGGACCACTGAAGCTTTCTTT,CASRAQGTTEAFF
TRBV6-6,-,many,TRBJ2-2,TGTGCCAGCAGTTACGGGTCTTGGTCCGGGGAGCTGTTTTTT,CASSYGSWSGELFF
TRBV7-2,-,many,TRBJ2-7,TGTGCCAGCAGCCTACCGGGACACCTCTCCTACGAGCAGTACTTC,CASSLPGHLSYEQYF
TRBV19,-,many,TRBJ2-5,TGTGCCAGTATGCTGACAGTCCCCCAAGAGACCCAGTACTTC,CASMLTVPQETQYF
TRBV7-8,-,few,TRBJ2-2,TGTGCCAGCAGGCCGCAGCCACTCACCGGGGAGCTGTTTTTT,CASRPQPLTGELFF
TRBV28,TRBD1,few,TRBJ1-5,TGTGCCAGCAGTTTGAACAGGGGGCCCCAGCATTTT,CASSLNRGPQHF
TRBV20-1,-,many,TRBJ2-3,TGCAGTGCTATCGGGAATGTAGATACGCAGTATTTT,CSAIGNVDTQYF
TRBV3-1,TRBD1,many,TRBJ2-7,TGTGCCAGCAGCCATCTGACAGGGGACGAGCAGTACTTC,CASSHLTGDEQYF
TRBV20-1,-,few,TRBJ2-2,TGCAGTGCACCCCGGACGAACACCGGGGAGCTGTTTTTT,CSAPRTNTGELFF
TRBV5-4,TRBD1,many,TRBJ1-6,TGTGCCAGCAGGGGACAGATCCCAAATTCACCCCTCCACTTT,CASRGQIPNSPLHF
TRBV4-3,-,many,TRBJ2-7,TGCGCCAGCAGCCAGGCCCTTTCGGCGGGCCTCCCCTACGAGCAGTACTTC,CASSQALSAGLPYEQYF
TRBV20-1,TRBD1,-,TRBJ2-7,TGCAGTGCGTTCCAAACGGGACAGGGTGGCGAGCAGTACTTC,CSAFQTGQGGEQYF
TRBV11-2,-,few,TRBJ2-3,TGTGCCAGCAGCGTAGGGGTAATATTTGATACGCAGTATTTT,CASSVGVIFDTQYF
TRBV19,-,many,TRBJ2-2,TGTGCCAGTAGTACAGCGAACACCGGGGAGCTGTTTTTT,CASSTANTGELFF
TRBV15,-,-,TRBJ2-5,TGTGCCACCAGCAGAGATGCCGAGACCCAGTACTTC,CATSRDAETQYF
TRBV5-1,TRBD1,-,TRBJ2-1,TGCGCCAGCAGCTTTACGGGACAGAAGAACAATGAGCAGTTCTTC,CASSFTGQKNNEQFF
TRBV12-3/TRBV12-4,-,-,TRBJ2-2,TGTGCCGCACGCTCAGCGTTAAACACCGGGGAGCTGTTTTTT,CAARSALNTGELFF
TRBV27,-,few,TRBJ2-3,TGTGCCAGCACCCGCGGGTACCAGGGCGGCACAGATACGCAGTATTTT,CASTRGYQGGTDTQYF
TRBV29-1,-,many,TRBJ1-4,TGCAGCGTTTCAGTCGGGGGAACTAATGAAAAACTGTTTTTT,CSVSVGGTNEKLFF
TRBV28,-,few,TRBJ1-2,TGTGCCAGCAAGTGGCCGGCCCCCCACTATGGCTACACCTTC,CASKWPAPHYGYTF
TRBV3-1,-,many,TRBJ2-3,TGTGCCAGCAGCCAAGGGGACAGAGGGAGGCGAACAGATACGCAGTATTTT,CASSQGDRGRRTDTQYF
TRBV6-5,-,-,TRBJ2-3,TGTGCCAGCAGTTACTCGGCGCCAGATACGCAGTATTTT,CASSYSAPDTQYF
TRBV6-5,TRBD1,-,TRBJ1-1,TGTGCCAGCAGCCTACAGACAGGGGATCAAGGGACTGAAGCTTTCTTT,CASSLQTGDQGTEAFF
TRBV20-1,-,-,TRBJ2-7,TGCAGTGGTGGGGGATTCTCGCACGAGCAGTACTTC,CSGGGFSHEQYF
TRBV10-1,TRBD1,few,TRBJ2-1,TGCGCCAGCAGTGACCCAAGACAGGGGGGGAATGAGCAGTTCTTC,CASSDPRQGGNEQFF
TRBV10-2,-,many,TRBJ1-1,TGCGCCAGCCAGGAGCAATCGAACACTGAAGCTTTCTTT,CASQEQSNTEAFF
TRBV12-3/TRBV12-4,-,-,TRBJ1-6,TGTGCCAGCACTAGCACCAGGGGTAATTCACCCCTCCACTTT,CASTSTRGNSPLHF
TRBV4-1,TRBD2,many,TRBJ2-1,TGCGCCAGCAGCCAGGGGGGGTACAATGAGCAGTTCTTC,CASSQGGYNEQFF
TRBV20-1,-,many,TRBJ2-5,TGCAGTGCTACAGTTCGTTGGGGGGAGACCCAGTACTTC,CSATVRWGETQYF
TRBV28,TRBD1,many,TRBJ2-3,TGTGCCAGCAGTTTATGGGAGGGACAGGGGTTGGTAGATACGCAGTATTTT,CASSLWEGQGLVDTQYF
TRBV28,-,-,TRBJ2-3,TGTGCCAGCGGAAGCCCAGGGGTTAGCACAGATACGCAGTATTTT,CASGSPGVSTDTQYF
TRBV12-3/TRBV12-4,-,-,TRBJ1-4,TGTGCCAGCAGTTTAGCAGGCAGGGGACGAGAAAAACTGTTTTTT,CASSLAGRGREKLFF
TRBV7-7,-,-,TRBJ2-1,TGTGCCAGCAGCTTAGGGCTAGGGAAAGGCAATGAGCAGTTCTTC,CASSLGLGKGNEQFF
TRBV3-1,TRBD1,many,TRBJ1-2,TGTGCCAGCACGTCCGGACAGGCGCTTGTCTATGGCTACACCTTC,CASTSGQALVYGYTF
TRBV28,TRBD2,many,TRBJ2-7,TGTGCCAGCAGCCTCAGGGCTAGCGGAGGCTCCTACGAGCAGTACTTC,CASSLRASGGSYEQYF
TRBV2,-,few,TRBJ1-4,TGTGCCAGCAGTGAAGGGTCAGGCCCCCATGAAAAACTGTTTTTT,CASSEGSGPHEKLFF
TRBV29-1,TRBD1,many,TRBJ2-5,TGCAGCGTTCAGACAGGGGGATCCGTTGAGACCCAGTACTTC,CSVQTGGSVETQYF
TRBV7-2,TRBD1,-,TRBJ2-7,TGTGCCAGCAGCTTAGTCTGGGACAGCTCCTACGAGCAGTACTTC,CASSLVWDSSYEQYF
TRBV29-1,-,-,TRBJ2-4,TGCAGCGTAGGAGGGACAGCTTCAGCCAAAAACATTCAGTACTTC,CSVGGTASAKNIQYF